This T cell receptor (beta chain) was profiled in a study of T cell responses to AZD1222 COVID-19 vaccine. Measured with immunoSEQ multiplex PCR; TCRdb has only the in-frame clones, and not every one. This sample carries 80,000 to 95,000 clones, roughly 90% of them seen once, and the ten largest clones take more than 4.5%. V was clipped by 8 bases and J by 2 bases, with 18 bases between them. Germline CDR1 is SNHLY and CDR2 is FYNNEI. CDR3 length equals 16 residues. The material sequenced was peripheral blood, taken on day 0 of MenACWY control vaccination. The V gene is TRBV2, the J gene TRBJ2-2; no clear D. The sequence came from an adult in good health. The CDR3 DNA sequence: TGTGCCAGCCGGCCACAACCGCACGCTAACACCGGGGAGCTGTTTTTT. Amino acid sequence: CASRPQPHANTGELFF. Supplemented by reference TRBV2 and TRBJ2-2, the full variable domain reads EPEVTQTPSHQVTQMGQEVILRCVPISNHLYFYWYRQILGQKVEFLVSFYNNEISEKSEIFDDQFSVERPDGSNFTLKIRSTKLEDSAMYFCASRPQPHANTGELFFGEGSRLTVL.